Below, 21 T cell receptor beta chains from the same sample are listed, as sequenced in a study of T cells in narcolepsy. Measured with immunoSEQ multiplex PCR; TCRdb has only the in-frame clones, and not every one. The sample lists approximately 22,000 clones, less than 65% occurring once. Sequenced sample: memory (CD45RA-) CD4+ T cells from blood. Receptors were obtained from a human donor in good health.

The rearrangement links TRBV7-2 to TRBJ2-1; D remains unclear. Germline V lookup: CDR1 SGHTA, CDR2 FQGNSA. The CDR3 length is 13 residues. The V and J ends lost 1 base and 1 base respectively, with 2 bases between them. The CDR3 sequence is CASSLESYNEQFF. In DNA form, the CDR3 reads TGTGCCAGCAGCTTAGAATCCTACAATGAGCAGTTCTTC.

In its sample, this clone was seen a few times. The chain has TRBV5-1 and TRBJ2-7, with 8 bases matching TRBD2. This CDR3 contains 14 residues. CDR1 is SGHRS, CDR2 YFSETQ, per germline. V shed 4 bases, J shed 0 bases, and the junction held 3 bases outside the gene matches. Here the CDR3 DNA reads TGCGCCAGCAGCGACCGGGGGGGCTCCTACGAGCAGTACTTC. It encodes CASSDRGGSYEQYF.

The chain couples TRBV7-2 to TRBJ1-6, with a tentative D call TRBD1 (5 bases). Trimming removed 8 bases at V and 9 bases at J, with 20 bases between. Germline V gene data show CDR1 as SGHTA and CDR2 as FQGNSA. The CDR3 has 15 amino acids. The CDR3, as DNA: TGTGCCAGCTTTCCGGCGGGGCGAGTAGGTTCACCCCTCCACTTT. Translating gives CASFPAGRVGSPLHF.

CDR3 nucleotides: TGTGCCAGCTGCAAAGGGCCACAGGTGGGCGTGTCCCAGTACTTC. It specifies CASCKGPQVGVSQYF. V usage is TRBV28 and J usage is TRBJ2-5; tentatively, D is TRBD1 (5 bases). Germline V lookup: CDR1 MDHEN, CDR2 SYDVKM. The CDR3 contains 15 residues. The V gene lost 8 bases and the J gene lost 9 bases, with 25 bases spanning the gap. Supplemented by reference TRBV28 and TRBJ2-5, the full variable domain reads DVKVTQSSRYLVKRTGEKVFLECVQDMDHENMFWYRQDPGLGLRLIYFSYDVKMKEKGDIPEGYSVSREKKERFSLILESASTNQTSMYLCASCKGPQVGVSQYFGPGTRLLVL.

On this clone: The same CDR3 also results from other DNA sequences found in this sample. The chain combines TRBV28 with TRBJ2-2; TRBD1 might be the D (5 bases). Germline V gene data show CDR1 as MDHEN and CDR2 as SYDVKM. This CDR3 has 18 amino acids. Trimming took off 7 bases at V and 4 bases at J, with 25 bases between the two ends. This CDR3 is CASTQLPPAGPPTGELFF. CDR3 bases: TGTGCCAGCACTCAACTCCCACCGGCAGGGCCCCCCACCGGGGAGCTGTTTTTT.

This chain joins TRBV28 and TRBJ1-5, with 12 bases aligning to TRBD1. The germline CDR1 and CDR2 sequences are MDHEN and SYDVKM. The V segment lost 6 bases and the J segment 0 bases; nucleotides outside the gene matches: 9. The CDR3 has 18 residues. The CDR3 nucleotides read TGTGCCAGCAGACCGGGACAGGGGGCTTCTTATAGCAATCAGCCCCAGCATTTT. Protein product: CASRPGQGASYSNQPQHF.

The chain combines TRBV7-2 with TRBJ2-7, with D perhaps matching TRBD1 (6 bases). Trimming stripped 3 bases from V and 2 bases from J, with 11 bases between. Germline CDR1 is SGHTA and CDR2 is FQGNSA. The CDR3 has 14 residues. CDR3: CASSFGAGAYEQYF. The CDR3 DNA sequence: TGTGCCAGCAGCTTCGGCGCAGGGGCCTACGAGCAGTACTTC.

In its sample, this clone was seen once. The CDR3 loop is CASSAYGGQMNSPLHF. CDR3 bases: TGTGCCAGCAGTGCCTACGGGGGACAGATGAATTCACCCCTCCACTTT. The V gene is TRBV2, the J gene TRBJ1-6; 7 bases are a match to TRBD1. This CDR3 region has 16 residues. The germline V gene encodes CDR1 SNHLY and CDR2 FYNNEI. Germline trimming cut 4 bases from V and 7 bases from J; bases unmatched to any gene: 10.

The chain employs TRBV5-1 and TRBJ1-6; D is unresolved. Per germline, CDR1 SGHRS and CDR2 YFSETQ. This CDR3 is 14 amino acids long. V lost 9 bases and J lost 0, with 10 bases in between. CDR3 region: CAMPVSSYNSPLHF. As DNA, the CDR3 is TGCGCCATGCCGGTCAGCTCCTATAATTCACCCCTCCACTTT.

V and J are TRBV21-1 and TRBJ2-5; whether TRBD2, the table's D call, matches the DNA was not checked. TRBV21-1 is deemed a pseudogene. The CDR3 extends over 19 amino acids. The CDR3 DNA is TGTGCCAGCAGCAAAGCGCTTTGTCGGCCTAGCGGGTATGAAGAGACCCAGTACTTC. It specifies CASSKALCRPSGYEETQYF.

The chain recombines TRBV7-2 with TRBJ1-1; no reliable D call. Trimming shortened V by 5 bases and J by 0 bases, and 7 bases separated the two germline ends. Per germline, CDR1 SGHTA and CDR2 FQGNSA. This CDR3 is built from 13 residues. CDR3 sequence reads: CASSNNMNTEAFF. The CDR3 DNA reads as TGTGCCAGCAGCAATAATATGAACACTGAAGCTTTCTTT.

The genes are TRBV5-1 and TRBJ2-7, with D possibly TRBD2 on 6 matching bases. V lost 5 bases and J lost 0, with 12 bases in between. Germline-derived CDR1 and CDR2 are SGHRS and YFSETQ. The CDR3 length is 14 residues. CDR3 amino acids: CASREGGNSYEQYF. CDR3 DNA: TGCGCCAGCAGAGAGGGAGGCAACTCCTACGAGCAGTACTTC.

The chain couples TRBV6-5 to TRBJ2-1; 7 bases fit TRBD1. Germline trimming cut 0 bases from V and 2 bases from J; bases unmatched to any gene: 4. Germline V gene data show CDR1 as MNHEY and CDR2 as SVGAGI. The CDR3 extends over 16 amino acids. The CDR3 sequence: CASSYSGDSTYNEQFF. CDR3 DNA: TGTGCCAGCAGTTACTCAGGGGACAGTACCTACAATGAGCAGTTCTTC.

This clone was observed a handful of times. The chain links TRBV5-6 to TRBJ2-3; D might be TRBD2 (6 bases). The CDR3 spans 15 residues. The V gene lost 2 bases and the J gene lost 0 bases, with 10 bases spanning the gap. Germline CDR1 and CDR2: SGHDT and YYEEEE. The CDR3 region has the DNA TGTGCCAGCAGCTTCCGCGGGACGAGCACAGATACGCAGTATTTT. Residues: CASSFRGTSTDTQYF.

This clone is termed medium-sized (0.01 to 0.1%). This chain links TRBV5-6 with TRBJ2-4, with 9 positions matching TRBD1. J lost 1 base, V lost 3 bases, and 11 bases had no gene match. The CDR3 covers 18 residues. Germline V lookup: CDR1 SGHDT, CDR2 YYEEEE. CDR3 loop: CASSSRDRVESAKNIQYF. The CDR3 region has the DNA TGTGCCAGCAGCTCCCGGGACAGGGTGGAGTCGGCCAAAAACATTCAGTACTTC.

The CDR3 DNA is TGTGCCAGCACCAGCTTACAGAACACTGAAGCTTTCTTT. It codes for CASTSLQNTEAFF. This chain uses TRBV25-1 with TRBJ1-1, with D uncertain. The CDR3 spans 13 residues. V lost 7 bases and J 1 base, leaving 10 bases between the germline ends. Germline assignment: CDR1 MGHDK and CDR2 SYGVNS.

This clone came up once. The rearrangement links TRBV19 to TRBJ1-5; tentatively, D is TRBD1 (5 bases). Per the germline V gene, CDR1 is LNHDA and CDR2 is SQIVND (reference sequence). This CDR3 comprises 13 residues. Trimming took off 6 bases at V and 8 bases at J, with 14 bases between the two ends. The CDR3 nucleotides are TGTGCCAGTAGCCGCAGGGTTTTGGAGCCCCAGCATTTT. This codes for CASSRRVLEPQHF.

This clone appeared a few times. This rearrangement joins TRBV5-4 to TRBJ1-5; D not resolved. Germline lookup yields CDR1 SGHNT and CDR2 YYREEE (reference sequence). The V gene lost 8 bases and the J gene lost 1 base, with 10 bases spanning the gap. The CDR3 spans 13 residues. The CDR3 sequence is CASRLESNQPQHF. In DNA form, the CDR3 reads TGTGCCAGTCGTTTGGAAAGCAATCAGCCCCAGCATTTT.

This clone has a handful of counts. The CDR3 protein is CASSPGRMYNSPLHF. As DNA, the CDR3 is TGTGCCAGCAGCCCCGGACGGATGTATAATTCACCCCTCCACTTT. The V gene is TRBV6-5, the J gene TRBJ1-6; D gene ambiguous. Deletions cut 6 bases from V and 4 bases from J, with 13 bases between. The CDR3 is 15 amino acids. Germline CDR1 is MNHEY and CDR2 is SVGAGI.

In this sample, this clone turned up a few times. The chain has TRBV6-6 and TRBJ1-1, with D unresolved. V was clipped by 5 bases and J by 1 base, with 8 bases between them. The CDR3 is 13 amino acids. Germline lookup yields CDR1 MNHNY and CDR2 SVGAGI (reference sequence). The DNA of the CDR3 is TGTGCCAGCAGTCTCCGACAGAACACTGAAGCTTTCTTT. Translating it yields CASSLRQNTEAFF.

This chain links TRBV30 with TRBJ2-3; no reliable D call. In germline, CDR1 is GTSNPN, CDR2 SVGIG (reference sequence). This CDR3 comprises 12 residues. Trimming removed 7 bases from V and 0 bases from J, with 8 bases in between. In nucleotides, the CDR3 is TGTGCCTCAGCAGCTAGCACAGATACGCAGTATTTT. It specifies CASAASTDTQYF.